These 5 T cell receptor beta chains originate from one sample sequenced in a study of OX40 agonist ivuxolimab in advanced cancers. Libraries were prepared by immunoSEQ multiplex PCR; TCRdb keeps only in-frame clonotypes and omits some of them. The sample holds 50,000 to 60,000 clones, approximately 84% seen once. The material sequenced was CD4+ or CD8+ T cells sorted from blood, taken in a trial of the OX40 agonist ivuxolimab. These receptors all stem from an adult with an advanced solid tumor such as melanoma, head and neck, liver or kidney cancer.

V is TRBV30 and J is TRBJ2-2, with TRBD2 as a possible D gene (6 bases). The CDR3 spans 14 residues. From germline, CDR1 is GTSNPN and CDR2 SVGIG (reference sequence). Trimming pared 4 bases from V and 3 bases from J, leaving 12 bases between. CDR3: CAWIRRRDTGELFF. The DNA for the CDR3 is TGTGCCTGGATACGGAGGAGGGACACCGGGGAGCTGTTTTTT.

This rearrangement joins TRBV19 to TRBJ1-5, with D maybe TRBD1 (6 bases). The germline V gene encodes CDR1 LNHDA and CDR2 SQIVND (reference sequence). Trimming removed 7 bases at V and 1 base at J, with 8 bases between. The CDR3 length is 13 residues. Written as DNA, the CDR3 is TGTGCCAGTAAGGACAGAAGCAATCAGCCCCAGCATTTT. Residues: CASKDRSNQPQHF.

J is TRBJ1-2 and V is TRBV27, with D unresolved. With 5 bases removed from V and 3 bases from J, the gap between germline ends came to 13 bases. Germline lookup yields CDR1 MNHEY and CDR2 SMNVEV (reference sequence). The CDR3 length is 14 residues. DNA for the CDR3: TGTGCCAGCAGTGCTCGGGTCGTCGACTATGGCTACACCTTC. The encoded protein is CASSARVVDYGYTF.

The chain combines TRBV30 with TRBJ2-5; D ambiguous. CDR3 length equals 8 residues. Looked up from germline, CDR1 is GTSNPN and CDR2 is SVGIG (reference sequence). With 7 bases removed from V and 13 bases from J, the gap between germline ends came to 10 bases. CDR3 bases: TGTGCCTTGGAGAATAGGTACTTC. Its translation: CALENRYF.

V usage is TRBV5-4 and J usage is TRBJ2-7; possibly TRBD1 for D (5 bases). In germline, CDR1 is SGHNT, CDR2 YYREEE (reference sequence). Trimming shortened V by 4 bases and J by 1 base, and 15 bases separated the two germline ends. CDR3 length equals 15 residues. The DNA of the CDR3 is TGTGCCAGCAGCCCCGGTACAGGCTGGTCCTACGAGCAGTACTTC. Protein: CASSPGTGWSYEQYF.